The 20 T cell receptor beta chains in this list originate from one sample, sequenced in a study of blood T cell repertoires in COVID-19. TCRdb keeps only in-frame clones here, not all; method: immunoSEQ multiplex PCR. The table records approximately 100,000 clones, 82% of them present only once. Sequences were obtained from peripheral blood. Receptors were obtained from a man in his 70s with acute or convalescent COVID-19.

J is TRBJ1-5 and V is TRBV15, with 8 bases aligning to TRBD1. Per germline, CDR1 LNHNV and CDR2 YYDKDF (reference sequence). Unmatched junction bases numbered 6, after V lost 4 bases and J lost 4 bases. The CDR3 consists of 15 residues. The CDR3 loop reads CATSKGQELNQPQHF. The CDR3 region has the DNA TGTGCCACCAGCAAGGGACAGGAACTTAATCAGCCCCAGCATTTT.

This clone was picked up a small number of times. The rearrangement links TRBV3-1 (or the pseudogene TRBV3-2) to TRBJ1-3; no definite D call. Germline CDR1 reads LGHDT; CDR2 reads YNNKEL (reference sequence). The CDR3 is 14 amino acids. V lost 4 bases to trimming and J lost 4 bases, with 11 bases between them. CDR3 sequence: CASSLRVSGNTIYF. For the CDR3, the DNA is TGTGCCAGCAGCCTCCGGGTCTCAGGAAACACCATATATTTT.

CDR3: CASSPRLAGGPNTGELFF. Here the CDR3 DNA reads TGTGCCAGCTCACCCAGACTAGCGGGGGGGCCGAACACCGGGGAGCTGTTTTTT. J is TRBJ2-2 and V is TRBV18, with 14 nucleotides matching TRBD2. There are 18 residues in the CDR3. Germline CDR1 is KGHSH and CDR2 is LQKENI. The J segment lost 0 bases and the V segment lost 3 bases, leaving 3 bases of the junction unmatched.

This clone was observed once. The rearrangement links TRBV5-4 to TRBJ2-1, with D tentatively TRBD1 (5 bases). Germline-derived CDR1 and CDR2 are SGHNT and YYREEE (reference sequence). The V and J ends lost 0 bases and 9 bases respectively, with 13 bases between them. The CDR3 is 14 residues long. The CDR3 protein is CASSLAFRASEQFF. CDR3 nucleotides: TGTGCCAGCAGCTTGGCCTTCAGGGCAAGTGAGCAGTTCTTC.

The J gene is TRBJ2-3, the V gene TRBV5-4; 9 bases map to TRBD2. The CDR3 runs 18 residues. The trim removed 3 bases at V and 5 bases at J, leaving 16 bases unmatched. Germline V gene data show CDR1 as SGHNT and CDR2 as YYREEE (reference sequence). CDR3 sequence: CASSSPGVAGGAVDTQYF. In DNA, the CDR3 is TGTGCCAGCAGCTCGCCCGGGGTGGCGGGGGGGGCTGTAGATACGCAGTATTTT.

Here the CDR3 reads CAIGGGVYNEQFF. The CDR3, as DNA: TGTGCCATCGGTGGGGGAGTCTACAATGAGCAGTTCTTC. The J gene is TRBJ2-1, the V gene TRBV10-3; D is possibly TRBD1 or TRBD2 (5 bases each). Germline values: CDR1 ENHRY, CDR2 SYGVKD. This CDR3 is built from 13 residues. Trimming cost V 8 bases and J 3 bases, with 11 bases left between them.

The chain uses TRBV11-1 and TRBJ2-7; 8 nucleotides agree with TRBD2. CDR3 size: 16 residues. Germline V gene data show CDR1 as SGHAT and CDR2 as FQDESV (reference sequence). J was trimmed by 1 base and V by 5 bases; bases with no gene match: 10. The CDR3 nucleotides read TGTGCCAGCAGCCCTCGGGGGGGGATGGCTTCCTACGAGCAGTACTTC. Residues: CASSPRGGMASYEQYF.

The gene calls are TRBV5-1 and TRBJ2-7; TRBD1 might be the D (6 bases). Germline V lookup: CDR1 SGHRS, CDR2 YFSETQ. CDR3 length: 14 amino acids. Trimming pared 4 bases from V and 3 bases from J, leaving 14 bases between. The CDR3 DNA sequence: TGCGCCAGCAGCCCCCTCGGGACACACTACGAGCAGTACTTC. It specifies CASSPLGTHYEQYF.

The chain carries TRBV24-1 and TRBJ2-1, with D perhaps TRBD1 (6 bases). In germline, CDR1 is KGHDR, CDR2 SFDVKD. Trimming took off 2 bases at V and 4 bases at J, with 14 bases between the two ends. CDR3 size: 16 residues. The CDR3 here is CATSDSPGTPYNEQFF. CDR3 DNA sequence: TGTGCCACCAGTGATTCTCCCGGGACACCTTACAATGAGCAGTTCTTC.

This sequence joins TRBV7-2 and TRBJ1-5; no reliable D call. Trimming removed 1 base at V and 7 bases at J, with 5 bases between. Germline CDR1 is SGHTA and CDR2 is FQGNSA. CDR3 size: 12 residues. The chain's CDR3 is CASSLVQQPQHF. CDR3 bases: TGTGCCAGCAGCTTAGTCCAGCAGCCCCAGCATTTT.

The rearrangement joins TRBV19 to TRBJ1-4; no definite D call. This CDR3 has 14 amino acids. The germline CDR1 and CDR2 sequences are LNHDA and SQIVND (reference sequence). With 10 bases removed from V and 5 bases from J, the gap between germline ends came to 17 bases. CDR3 protein: CATKDTSQNEKLFF. Here the CDR3 DNA reads TGTGCCACAAAAGACACGAGCCAGAATGAAAAACTGTTTTTT.

The chain joins TRBV9 to TRBJ2-7; 7 bases are a match to TRBD2. The CDR3 runs to 14 residues. Unmatched junction bases numbered 5, after V lost 4 bases and J lost 1 base. Germline CDR1 is SGDLS and CDR2 is YYNGEE. This chain's CDR3 is CASSPRDYSYEQYF. The CDR3 DNA reads as TGTGCCAGCAGCCCACGGGACTATTCCTACGAGCAGTACTTC.

The gene calls are TRBV2 and TRBJ2-7; 8 bases map to TRBD1. Per germline, CDR1 SNHLY and CDR2 FYNNEI. The junction had 1 base not matched to a gene; V was cut back by 6 bases and J by 6 bases. CDR3 length: 11 amino acids. CDR3 in amino acids: CASRDRGEQYF. The CDR3 nucleotides read TGTGCCAGCAGAGACAGGGGCGAGCAGTACTTC.

In nucleotides, the CDR3 is TGCAGCGTTGTACAAATACGTGGCTACACCTTC. Its translation is CSVVQIRGYTF. V and J are TRBV29-1 and TRBJ1-2; no firm D call. The CDR3 is made up of 11 amino acids. Trimming stripped 4 bases from V and 7 bases from J, with 10 bases between. Germline V lookup: CDR1 SQVTM, CDR2 ANQGSEA.

With regard to this clone: An end of the junction differs from the germline gene, which may be a read error. Other DNA sequences in this specimen translate into the identical CDR3. This chain uses TRBV5-5 with TRBJ2-7; TRBD2 is a possible D gene (5 bases). CDR1 SGHKS and CDR2 YYEKEE come from the germline V gene (reference sequence). This CDR3 has 15 residues. The CDR3, as DNA: TGTGCCAGCAGCTTGGGACTATCCGGGTCCTATGAGCAGTACTTC. Protein product: CASSLGLSGSYEQYF.

The chain uses TRBV5-5 and TRBJ2-7; 9 bases align to TRBD1. V lost 1 base, J lost 5 bases, and 7 bases stayed unmatched. This CDR3 has 15 residues. Germline-derived CDR1 and CDR2 are SGHKS and YYEKEE (reference sequence). The CDR3 coding sequence is TGTGCCAGCAGCTTGCTGGGACAGGGTCGTCACGAGCAGTACTTC. Protein sequence: CASSLLGQGRHEQYF.

The chain combines TRBV29-1 with TRBJ2-7; possible D gene TRBD1, 6 bases. V was cut by 5 bases and J by 4 bases, with 12 bases left in between. CDR1 is SQVTM and CDR2 is ANQGSEA in the germline V gene. The CDR3 covers 12 residues. CDR3 sequence (DNA): TGCAGCGTTATTGCCAGGGGTTACGAGCAGTACTTC. It translates to CSVIARGYEQYF.

The chain employs TRBV18 and TRBJ2-7; 15 nucleotides agree with TRBD2. The junction had 1 base not matched to a gene; V was cut back by 0 bases and J by 4 bases. CDR1 is KGHSH, CDR2 LQKENI, per germline. The CDR3 extends over 16 amino acids. In nucleotides, the CDR3 is TGTGCCAGCTCACCACCGGGACTAGCGGGAGGTTACGAGCAGTACTTC. Protein: CASSPPGLAGGYEQYF. Full variable domain (rest looked up from reference TRBV18 and TRBJ2-7): NAGVMQNPRHLVRRRGQEARLRCSPMKGHSHVYWYRQLPEEGLKFMVYLQKENIIDESGMPKERFSAEFPKEGPSILRIQQVVRGDSAAYFCASSPPGLAGGYEQYFGPGTRLTVT.

V gene TRBV28 combines with J gene TRBJ2-1; D remains unclear. V shed 5 bases and J shed 0 bases, with 11 bases lying between them. The CDR3 is made up of 15 amino acids. Germline V gene sequence: CDR1 MDHEN, CDR2 SYDVKM. The CDR3 is CASSLDINSYNEQFF. The CDR3 bases are TGTGCCAGCAGTCTAGATATTAACTCCTACAATGAGCAGTTCTTC.

The rearrangement joins TRBV7-9 to TRBJ1-1; D possibly corresponds to TRBD1 (6 bases). CDR3 length: 13 amino acids. Germline CDR1 is SEHNR and CDR2 is FQNEAQ (reference sequence). V was shortened by 8 bases and J by 11 bases, with 21 bases between the two germline ends. Written as DNA, the CDR3 is TGTGCCAGCTTTTGGGGTCCGGACAGCGAGGCTTTCTTT. Protein product: CASFWGPDSEAFF.